This T cell receptor (beta chain) was retrieved from a study of early T cells in non-severe SARS-CoV-2 infection. Trimming left V 6 bases short and J 7 bases short, with 16 bases between. Germline V lookup: CDR1 MNHNS, CDR2 SASEGT. The CDR3 consists of 13 residues. TCRdb itself ran the 5' RACE reads through MiXCR, one entry per CDR3 protein. The sample gives around 55,000 distinct CDR3 sequences, around 13% of which show up once; around 1.4% is in the top ten. The chain uses TRBV6-1 and TRBJ2-7; no clear D gene. Sequenced material: whole blood. The TCR sequence derives from an adult who was a healthcare worker with PCR-confirmed SARS-CoV-2 infection or an uninfected control (not recorded which). In DNA, the CDR3 is TGTGCCAGCAGGGACCCGGTCTTACGGGAGCAGTACTTC. The encoded protein is CASRDPVLREQYF.